A selection of T cell receptor beta chains follows, all from one sample in a study of OX40 agonist ivuxolimab in advanced cancers. Sequenced by immunoSEQ multiplex PCR; TCRdb stores in-frame clones only, minus some. The table shows 60,000 or so clones, with around 90% occurring only once. The sequencing here drew on CD4+ or CD8+ T cells sorted from blood, taken in a trial of the OX40 agonist ivuxolimab. Receptors were obtained from an adult with an advanced solid tumor such as melanoma, head and neck, liver or kidney cancer. The conserved cysteine and the conserved F or W are not part of the CDR3 here. The listing skips clone size in some rows; elsewhere it reads once, few, many or a size class.

v_gene,abundance,CDR3aa
TRBV15,many,ATSSLGRTEAF
TRBV5-4,NA,AVRKENEQY
TRBV7-8,NA,ASSLAFAREAF
TRBV2,NA,ASSEETAFQLLYGYT
TRBV28,NA,ASGAAGGYEKLF
TRBV5-4,NA,ASSDEIGELF
TRBV14,NA,ASSQEGRAGYGYT
TRBV10-3,NA,AISESTNTEAF
TRBV5-1,once,ASSLGVTEAF
TRBV18,NA,ASSPGQEGGYGYT
TRBV9,NA,ASRDQYTGELF
TRBV10-3,NA,AISESSGGRVGTDTQY
TRBV27,once,ASSFGQGRAEAF
TRBV6-1,NA,ASSEALTVNMVYGYT
TRBV9,NA,ASSVEDEGYGYT
TRBV6-5,NA,ASKEREWADTQY
TRBV5-4,NA,ASRGLFETGAVGEQY
TRBV5-1,NA,ASSLDPLPLNSPLH
TRBV4-1,NA,ASSQEISTDTQY
TRBV9,NA,ASSVGTLSSYNEQF
TRBV13,NA,ASSIMGGSSEQY
TRBV19,NA,ASSIKETNYGYT
TRBV4-1,NA,ASSQGLFPYEQY
TRBV28,NA,ASSLWDQGNYGYT
TRBV19,NA,ASSPTALYEQY
TRBV6-5,once,ASSLSEGLAETQY
TRBV9,NA,ASGEGDPTDTQY
TRBV6-5,NA,ASSHLRDTQY
TRBV28,NA,ASSSTTHEQY
TRBV7-9,NA,ASLGQGNTEAF
TRBV5-4,NA,ASSKNLGLRGTEAF
TRBV4-3,once,ASSQGRVTDTQY
TRBV4-3,NA,ASSQGTGLAGVSEQF
TRBV28,NA,ASSPGQPQH
TRBV21-1,once,ASRDRGIQETQY
TRBV5-4,few,ASRTTPGGEETQY
TRBV7-8,NA,ASIPWDGNYEQY
TRBV6-6,NA,ASRTQGAPTYEQY
TRBV5-4,NA,ASSLDRGVETQY
TRBV19,NA,ASTMVGGGGETQY
TRBV18,NA,ASSPSAASPPGELF
TRBV7-3,NA,ASSILAGGGNEQF
TRBV9,few,ASSVGGTYEQY
TRBV2,NA,ASSEGDRGIEETQY
TRBV6-5,NA,ASSYFVPNTEAF
TRBV30,NA,AWAPGATEAF
TRBV9,medium-sized,ASSAMTGSNTGELF
TRBV19,NA,ASTMTGDSGNTIY
TRBV27,once,ASSLLPTGYGYT
TRBV6-5,NA,ASSSGLNTGELF
TRBV4-1,NA,ASSHPPVGDNEQF
TRBV5-6,NA,ASSQGAGDTQY
TRBV13,NA,ASSLSSGANVLT
TRBV7-9,NA,ASSNINRDYNEKLF
TRBV30,once,AWSVGQGAGEQY
TRBV27,NA,ASSLLYRIGPQH
TRBV5-1,NA,ASSVLGLAEETQY
TRBV4-2,NA,ASSRTSGGNTGELF